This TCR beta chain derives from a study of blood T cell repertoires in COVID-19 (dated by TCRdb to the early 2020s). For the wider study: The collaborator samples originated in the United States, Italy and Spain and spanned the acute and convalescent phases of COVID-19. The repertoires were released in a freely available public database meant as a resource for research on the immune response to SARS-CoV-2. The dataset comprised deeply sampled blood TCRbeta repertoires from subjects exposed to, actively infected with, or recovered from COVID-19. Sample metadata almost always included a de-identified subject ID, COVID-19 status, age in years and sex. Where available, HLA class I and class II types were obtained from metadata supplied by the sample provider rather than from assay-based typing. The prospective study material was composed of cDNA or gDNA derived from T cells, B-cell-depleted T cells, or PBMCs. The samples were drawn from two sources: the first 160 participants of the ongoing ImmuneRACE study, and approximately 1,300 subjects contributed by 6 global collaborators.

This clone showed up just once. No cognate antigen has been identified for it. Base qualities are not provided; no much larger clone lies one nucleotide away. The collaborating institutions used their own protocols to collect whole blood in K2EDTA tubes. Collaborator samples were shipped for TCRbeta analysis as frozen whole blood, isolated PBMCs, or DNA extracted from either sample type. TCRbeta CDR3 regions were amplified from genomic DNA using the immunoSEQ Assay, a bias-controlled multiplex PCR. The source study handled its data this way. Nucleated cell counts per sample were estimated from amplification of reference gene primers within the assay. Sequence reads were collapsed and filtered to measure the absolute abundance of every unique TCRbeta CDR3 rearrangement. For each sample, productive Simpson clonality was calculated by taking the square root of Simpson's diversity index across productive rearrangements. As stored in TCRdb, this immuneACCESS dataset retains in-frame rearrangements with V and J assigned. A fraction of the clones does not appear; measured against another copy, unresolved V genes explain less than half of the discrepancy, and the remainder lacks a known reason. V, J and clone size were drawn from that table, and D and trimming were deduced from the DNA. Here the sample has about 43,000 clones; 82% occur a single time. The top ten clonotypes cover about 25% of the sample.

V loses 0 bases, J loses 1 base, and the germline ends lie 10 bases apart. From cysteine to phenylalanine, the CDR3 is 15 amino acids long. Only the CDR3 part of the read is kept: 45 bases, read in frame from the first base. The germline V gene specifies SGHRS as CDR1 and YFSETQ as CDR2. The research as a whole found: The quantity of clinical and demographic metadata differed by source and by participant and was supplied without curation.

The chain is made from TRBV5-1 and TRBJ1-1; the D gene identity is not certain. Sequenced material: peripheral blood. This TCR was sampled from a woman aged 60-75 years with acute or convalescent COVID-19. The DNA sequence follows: TGCGCCAGCAGCTTGGGGCTCAGAGGGAACACTGAAGCTTTCTTT. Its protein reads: CASSLGLRGNTEAFF.